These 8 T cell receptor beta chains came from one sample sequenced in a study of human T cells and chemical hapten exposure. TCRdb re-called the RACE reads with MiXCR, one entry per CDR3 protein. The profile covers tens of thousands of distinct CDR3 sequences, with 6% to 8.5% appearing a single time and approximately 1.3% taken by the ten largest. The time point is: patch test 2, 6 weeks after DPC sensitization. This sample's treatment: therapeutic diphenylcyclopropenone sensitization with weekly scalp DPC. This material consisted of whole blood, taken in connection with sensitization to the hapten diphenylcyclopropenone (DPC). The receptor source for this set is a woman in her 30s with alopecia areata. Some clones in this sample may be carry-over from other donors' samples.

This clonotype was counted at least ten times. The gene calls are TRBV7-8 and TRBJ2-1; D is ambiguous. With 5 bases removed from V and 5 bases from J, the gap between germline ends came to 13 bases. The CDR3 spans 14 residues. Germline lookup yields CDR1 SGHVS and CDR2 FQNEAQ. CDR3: CASSRAELDNEQFF. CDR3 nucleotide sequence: TGTGCCAGCAGCCGCGCCGAACTCGACAATGAGCAGTTCTTC.

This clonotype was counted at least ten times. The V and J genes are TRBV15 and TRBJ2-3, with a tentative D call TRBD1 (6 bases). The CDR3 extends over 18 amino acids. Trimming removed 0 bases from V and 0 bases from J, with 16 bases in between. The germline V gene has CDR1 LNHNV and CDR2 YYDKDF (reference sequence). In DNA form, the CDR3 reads TGTGCCACCAGCAGAGATTCCCCGGACAGCCGTAGCACAGATACGCAGTATTTT. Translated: CATSRDSPDSRSTDTQYF.

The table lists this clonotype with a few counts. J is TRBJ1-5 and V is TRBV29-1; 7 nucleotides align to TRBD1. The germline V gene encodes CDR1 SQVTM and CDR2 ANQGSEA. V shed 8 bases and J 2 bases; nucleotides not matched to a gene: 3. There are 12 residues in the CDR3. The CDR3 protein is CSIGQGNQPQHF. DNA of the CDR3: TGCAGCATAGGACAGGGCAATCAGCCCCAGCATTTT.

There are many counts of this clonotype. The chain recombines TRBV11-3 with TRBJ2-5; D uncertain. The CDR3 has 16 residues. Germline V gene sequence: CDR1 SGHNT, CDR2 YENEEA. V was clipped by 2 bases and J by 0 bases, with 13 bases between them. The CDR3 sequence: CASSLTVGSYQETQYF. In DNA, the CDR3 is TGTGCCAGCAGCTTAACGGTCGGCAGCTACCAAGAGACCCAGTACTTC.

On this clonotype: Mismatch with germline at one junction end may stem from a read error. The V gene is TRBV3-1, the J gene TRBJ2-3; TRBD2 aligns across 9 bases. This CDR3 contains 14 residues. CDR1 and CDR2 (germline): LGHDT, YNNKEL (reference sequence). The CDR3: CACSLTSGADTQYF. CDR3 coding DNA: TGTGCCTGCAGCCTGACTAGCGGTGCAGATACGCAGTATTTT.

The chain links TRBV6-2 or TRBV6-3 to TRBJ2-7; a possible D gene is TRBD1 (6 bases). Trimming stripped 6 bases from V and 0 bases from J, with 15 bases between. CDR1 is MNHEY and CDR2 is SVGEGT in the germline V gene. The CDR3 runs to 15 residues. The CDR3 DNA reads TGTGCCAGCAGCCTAGGGCAGGGGTCCTCCTACGAGCAGTACTTC. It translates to CASSLGQGSSYEQYF.

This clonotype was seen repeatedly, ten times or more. The CDR3 sequence: CASSTGESTGELFF. The CDR3 DNA reads TGCGCCAGCAGTACAGGAGAGTCGACCGGGGAGCTGTTTTTT. The rearrangement joins TRBV5-1 to TRBJ2-2, with D possibly being TRBD1 (5 bases). The germline V gene has CDR1 SGHRS and CDR2 YFSETQ. The V end lost 5 bases, the J end lost 5 bases, and 13 bases lay between the germline ends. The CDR3 is 14 amino acids. Full variable domain (outside the CDR3, taken from reference TRBV5-1 and TRBJ2-2): KAGVTQTPRYLIKTRGQQVTLSCSPISGHRSVSWYQQTPGQGLQFLFEYFSETQRNKGNFPGRFSGRQFSNSRSEMNVSTLELGDSALYLCASSTGESTGELFFGEGSRLTVL.

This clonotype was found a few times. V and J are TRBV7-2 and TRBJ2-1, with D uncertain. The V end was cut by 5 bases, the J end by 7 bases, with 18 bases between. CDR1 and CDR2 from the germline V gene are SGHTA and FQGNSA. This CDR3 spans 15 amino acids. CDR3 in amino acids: CASSRSDTSGNEQFF. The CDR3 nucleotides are TGTGCCAGCAGCCGTTCCGATACGTCTGGGAATGAGCAGTTCTTC.